This T cell receptor (beta chain) was sequenced for a study of cytomegalovirus exposure and HLA in healthy donors. Study results and limitations: Productive rates of about 90% or about 30% were seen for most TCR beta V segments in an earlier analysis. In a later analysis, a genetic analysis reported fewer productive-TCR N-insertions in an Asian-associated ancestry cluster than the cohort average. As immune exposure information, only CMV serostatus was available. The authors later found TCR association rates varying by HLA locus, with DRB1 most and HLA-C fewest.

With 60 Vbeta and 13 Jbeta primers, the PCR was carried out. The protocol was immunoSEQ multiplex PCR, while the TCRdb copy is restricted to in-frame clones and leaves out a portion. Here the sample spans approximately 120,000 clones, over 60% being singletons. Per germline, CDR1 WSHSY and CDR2 SAAADI. The CDR3 spans 14 residues. Trimming left V 9 bases short and J 1 base short, with 15 bases between. As concerns this clone: The antigen remains unidentified.

Material: PBMCs. This sequence was found in a man in his fifties or sixties in good health and CMV-seropositive. This chain joins TRBV10-2 and TRBJ1-1, with no clear D. The CDR3 reads CASFDSKGNTEAFF. DNA of the CDR3: TGCGCCAGTTTCGATAGCAAAGGGAACACTGAAGCTTTCTTT.